The entry that follows covers one T cell receptor (beta chain) sequence. This clone was seen a handful of times. The target of this receptor is not known. No clone much larger than this one lies a single base away; base qualities are absent. The CDR3 holds 12 amino acids from the cysteine to the phenylalanine. Kept here is only the CDR3 DNA, which spans 36 bases and is read in frame from base 1. V is cut by 4 bases and J by 5 bases, and the space between the germline ends is 9 bases. Reading the germline V gene gives CDR1 SGHDN and CDR2 FVKESK. These data originate in a study of shared clonotypes between healthy human individuals (TCRdb year 2020). Regarding the research as a whole: The cohort included three men and a couple of women between 18 and 49 years of age. For each donor, three plates each were used for CD4 naive and CD4 memory, two plates were used for CD8 naive, and one plate was used for CD8 memory. Blood TCR repertoires of five healthy adults were deeply sequenced to estimate repertoire size and the extent of clonotype sharing between individuals. To increase sequencing depth and limit assay-specific biases, different laboratories used diverse techniques to prepare libraries and sequence TCR repertoires. Leukapheresis yielded between about 0.85 and 9.5 billion PBMCs per donor. Broad study findings and their caveats: Pairwise subsampling led to the expectation that sequencing depth would affect the degree of clonotype sharing among donors. Across several donors, approximately 5% of naive CD4, around 3.3% of naive CD8, 2% to 2.5% of memory CD4, and approximately 0.4% of memory CD8 clonotypes were shared. Sampling was restricted to blood, and TCR repertoires in tissues likely differ from the TCR repertoires found in blood. Incomplete sequencing was indicated by rarefaction of sorted-subset datasets, despite the large sequencing depth. Because the study included a small number of donors, the genetic and exposure-history diversity represented was limited. Higher generation probabilities were observed for clonotypes shared by all four sorted-subset donors than for non-shared clonotypes. Larger estimated clonotype richness was generally found for naive subsets than for memory subsets.

Using the deep immunoSEQ assay, multiplex PCR amplified TCR CDR3 regions from genomic DNA. For each cell subset, the extracted genomic DNA was distributed evenly across all wells of several immunoSEQ 96-well plates, and each plate served as one replicate. For sorted subsets, each replicate PCR was loaded with roughly 0.2 ug genomic DNA, equivalent to 30,000 or so T cell genomes. Purified libraries were quantified with a Qubit 3.0 fluorometer, sized on a Bioanalyzer 2100, and re-quantified with the KAPA Library Quantification kit. Every immunoSEQ 96-well plate was sequenced on a dedicated single-read 150-cycle Illumina NextSeq 550 flow cell. Per the source publication's procedure: Because the immunoSEQ output included only junctional sequences and no quality scores, the filtering could not be the same as the filtering used for full-length reads. Sequences were annotated with PyIR, a Python wrapper for IgBLAST v1.9, and V/J genes and CDR3 were assigned using IMGT germline references. Reads were filtered out if the reads had weak V/J assignments (E-value above 1e-6), no CDR3, stop codons, out-of-frame junctions, or ambiguous translated residues. V3J clonotypes were defined as sequences sharing an identical inferred V gene, J gene, and CDR3 amino acid sequence. The percentage overlap between two repertoires was calculated by dividing the number of shared unique clonotypes by the size of the smaller repertoire. Repertoire richness was assessed with RTK rarefaction, the Chao1 estimator, and Recon v2.1 estimates of unobserved clonotypes. OLGA was used to compute generation probabilities for all TCRbeta clonotypes that the gDNA method yielded from four donors. TCRdb took this table from immuneACCESS and kept in-frame rearrangements with V and J called. Such tables lack part of the clones; where checked against another copy, unresolved V genes explain under half of the gap, and the rest is unexplained. V, J and clone size derive from that table, while D and trimming were established from the DNA sequence. The sample table shows 950,000 to 1,300,000 clones, and around 76% are seen once. The ten largest clones add up to approximately 1.5% of the sample.

Donors were healthy HIV-negative adults with no recently reported acute infections or vaccinations. Only Caucasian adults living in Nashville, Tennessee, USA were represented among the donors. CD4+ T cells were enriched by magnetic negative selection; naive cells were then positively selected on CD45RA, and the negative fraction formed the memory subset. After blood collection by leukapheresis, PBMCs were isolated using Ficoll-Histopaque density gradient centrifugation and then cryopreserved in the vapor phase of liquid nitrogen. Analytical flow cytometry was used to check the purity and quantity of each magnetically sorted T cell population. Each sorted fraction had its genomic DNA isolated and then quantified by UV absorbance on a Nanodrop 2000c.

The chain is assembled from TRBV14 and TRBJ2-7; TRBD1 is possibly the D segment (5 matching bases). This clonotype was sampled from a young man in good health. The sequenced sample consisted of memory CD4+ T cells sorted from blood. According to the study, the label for this sample's cell subset or site signals: CD45RA-negative fraction. The DNA reads TGTGCCAGCAGCCTCAACAGGCACGAGCAGTACTTC. This codes for CASSLNRHEQYF.